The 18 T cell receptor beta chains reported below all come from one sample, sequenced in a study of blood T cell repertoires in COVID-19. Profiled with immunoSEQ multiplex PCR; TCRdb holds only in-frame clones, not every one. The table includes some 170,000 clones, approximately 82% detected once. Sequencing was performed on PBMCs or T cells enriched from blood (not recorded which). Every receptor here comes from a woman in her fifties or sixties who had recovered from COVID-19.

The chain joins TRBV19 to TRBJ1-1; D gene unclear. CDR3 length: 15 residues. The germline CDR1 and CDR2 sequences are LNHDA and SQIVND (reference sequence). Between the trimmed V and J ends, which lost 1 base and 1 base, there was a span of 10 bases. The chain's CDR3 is CASSIGGTTNTEAFF. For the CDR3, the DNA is TGTGCCAGTAGTATAGGCGGCACGACGAACACTGAAGCTTTCTTT.

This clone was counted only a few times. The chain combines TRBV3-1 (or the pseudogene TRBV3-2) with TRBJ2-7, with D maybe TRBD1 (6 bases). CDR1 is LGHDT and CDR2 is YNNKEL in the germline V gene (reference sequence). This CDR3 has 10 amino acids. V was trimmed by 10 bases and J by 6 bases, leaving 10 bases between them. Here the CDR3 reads CAIRQAEQYF. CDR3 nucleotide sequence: TGTGCCATCCGACAGGCCGAGCAGTACTTC.

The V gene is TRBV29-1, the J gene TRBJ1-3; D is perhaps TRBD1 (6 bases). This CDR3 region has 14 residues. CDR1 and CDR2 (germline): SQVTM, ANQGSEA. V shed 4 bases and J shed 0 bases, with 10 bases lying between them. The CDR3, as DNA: TGCAGCGTTGCGGACAGCTCCTCTGGAAACACCATATATTTT. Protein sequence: CSVADSSSGNTIYF.

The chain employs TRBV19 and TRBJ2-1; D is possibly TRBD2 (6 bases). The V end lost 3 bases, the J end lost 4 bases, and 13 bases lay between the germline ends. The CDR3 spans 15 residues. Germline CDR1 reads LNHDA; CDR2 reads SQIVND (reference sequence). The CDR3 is CASSIFNGGYNEQFF. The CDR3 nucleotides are TGTGCCAGTAGTATCTTTAACGGGGGTTACAATGAGCAGTTCTTC.

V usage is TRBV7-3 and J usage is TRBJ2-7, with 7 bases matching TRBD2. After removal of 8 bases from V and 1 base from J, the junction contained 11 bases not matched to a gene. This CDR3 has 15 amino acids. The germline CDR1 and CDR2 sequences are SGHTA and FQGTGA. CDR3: CASGPSGGPSYEQYF. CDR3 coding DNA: TGTGCCAGCGGGCCCTCGGGAGGTCCTTCCTACGAGCAGTACTTC.

CDR3 in amino acids: CASSLRLAGVNEQFF. CDR3 sequence (DNA): TGTGCCAGCAGCTTAAGACTAGCGGGTGTTAATGAGCAGTTCTTC. This chain uses TRBV7-3 with TRBJ2-1; 10 bases line up with TRBD2. Germline V CDR1 and CDR2: SGHTA, FQGTGA. The CDR3 contains 15 residues. J was trimmed by 7 bases and V by 1 base; bases with no gene match: 4.

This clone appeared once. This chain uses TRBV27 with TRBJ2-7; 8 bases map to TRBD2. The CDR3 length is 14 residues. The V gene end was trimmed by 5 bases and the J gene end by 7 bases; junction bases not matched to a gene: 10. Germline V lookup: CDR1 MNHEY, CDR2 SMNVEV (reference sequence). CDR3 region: CASSEAGVSSEQYF. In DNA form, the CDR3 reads TGTGCCAGCAGTGAAGCGGGAGTCTCCAGTGAGCAGTACTTC.

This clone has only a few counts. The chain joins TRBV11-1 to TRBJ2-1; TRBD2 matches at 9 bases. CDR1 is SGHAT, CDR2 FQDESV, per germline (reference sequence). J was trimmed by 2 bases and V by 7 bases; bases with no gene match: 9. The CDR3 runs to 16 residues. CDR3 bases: TGTGCCAGCACCCATAGTGCGGGAGGGCCCTACAATGAGCAGTTCTTC. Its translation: CASTHSAGGPYNEQFF.

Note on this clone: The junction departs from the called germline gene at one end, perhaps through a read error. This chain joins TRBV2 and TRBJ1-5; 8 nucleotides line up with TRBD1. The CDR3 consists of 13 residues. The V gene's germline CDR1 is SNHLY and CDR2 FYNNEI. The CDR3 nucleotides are TGTGCCAGCGGTGACAGGGGTCAAGGGCCCCAGCATTTT. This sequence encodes CASGDRGQGPQHF.

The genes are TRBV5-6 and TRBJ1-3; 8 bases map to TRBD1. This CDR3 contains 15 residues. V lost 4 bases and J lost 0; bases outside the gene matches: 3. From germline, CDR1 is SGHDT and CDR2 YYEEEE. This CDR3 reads CASSPGQGSGNTIYF. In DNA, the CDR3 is TGTGCCAGCAGCCCAGGACAGGGCTCTGGAAACACCATATATTTT.

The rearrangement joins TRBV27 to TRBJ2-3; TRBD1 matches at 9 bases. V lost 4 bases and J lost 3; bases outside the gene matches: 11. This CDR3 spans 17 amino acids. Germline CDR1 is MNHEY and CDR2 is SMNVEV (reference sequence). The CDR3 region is CASSSPRRDRATDTQYF. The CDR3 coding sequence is TGTGCCAGCAGTTCCCCCCGCCGGGACAGGGCTACAGATACGCAGTATTTT.

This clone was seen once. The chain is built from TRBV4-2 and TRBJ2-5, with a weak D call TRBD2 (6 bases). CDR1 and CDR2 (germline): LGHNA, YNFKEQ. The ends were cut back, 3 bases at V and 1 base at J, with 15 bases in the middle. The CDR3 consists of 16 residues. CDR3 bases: TGTGCCAGCAGCCAGAAAACCGGGGGACTCCAAGAGACCCAGTACTTC. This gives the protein CASSQKTGGLQETQYF.

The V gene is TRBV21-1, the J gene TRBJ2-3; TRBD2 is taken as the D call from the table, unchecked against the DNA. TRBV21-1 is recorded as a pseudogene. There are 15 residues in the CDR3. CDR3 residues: CASSRTPSGRDTQYF. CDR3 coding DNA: TGTGCCAGCAGCCGTACCCCTAGCGGGAGAGATACGCAGTATTTT.

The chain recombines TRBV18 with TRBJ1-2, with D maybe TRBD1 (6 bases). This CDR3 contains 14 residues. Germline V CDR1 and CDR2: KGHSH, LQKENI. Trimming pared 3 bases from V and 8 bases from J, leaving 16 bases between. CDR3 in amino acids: CASSPDSLYRGYTF. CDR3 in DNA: TGTGCCAGCTCACCGGACAGTCTCTATAGGGGCTACACCTTC.

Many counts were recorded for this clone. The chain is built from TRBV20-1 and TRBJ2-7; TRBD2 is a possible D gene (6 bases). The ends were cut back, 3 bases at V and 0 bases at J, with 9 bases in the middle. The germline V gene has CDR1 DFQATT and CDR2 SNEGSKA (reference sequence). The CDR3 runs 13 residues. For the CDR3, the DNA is TGCAGTGCTAGTGGCGGGAACTCCTACGAGCAGTACTTC. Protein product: CSASGGNSYEQYF.

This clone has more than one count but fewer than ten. The CDR3 loop reads CASSLLTGWAFF. In DNA, the CDR3 is TGTGCCAGCAGTTTATTGACCGGGTGGGCTTTCTTT. The chain uses TRBV28 and TRBJ1-1, with D unclear. Germline CDR1 is MDHEN and CDR2 is SYDVKM. The V end was cut by 1 base, the J end by 11 bases, with 11 bases between. The CDR3 loop spans 12 amino acids.

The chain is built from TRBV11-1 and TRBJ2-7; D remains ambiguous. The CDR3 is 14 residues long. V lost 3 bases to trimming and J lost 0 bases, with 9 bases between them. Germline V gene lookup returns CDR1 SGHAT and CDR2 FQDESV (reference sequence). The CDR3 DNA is TGTGCCAGCAGCTTTGGCCGGAGCTCCTACGAGCAGTACTTC. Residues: CASSFGRSSYEQYF.

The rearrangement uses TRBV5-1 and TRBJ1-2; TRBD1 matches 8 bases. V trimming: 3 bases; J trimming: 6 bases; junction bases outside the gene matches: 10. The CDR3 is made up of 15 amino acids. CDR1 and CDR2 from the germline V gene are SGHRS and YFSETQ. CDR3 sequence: CASSSNGQGEHGYTF. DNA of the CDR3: TGCGCCAGCAGCTCAAATGGACAGGGAGAGCATGGCTACACCTTC.